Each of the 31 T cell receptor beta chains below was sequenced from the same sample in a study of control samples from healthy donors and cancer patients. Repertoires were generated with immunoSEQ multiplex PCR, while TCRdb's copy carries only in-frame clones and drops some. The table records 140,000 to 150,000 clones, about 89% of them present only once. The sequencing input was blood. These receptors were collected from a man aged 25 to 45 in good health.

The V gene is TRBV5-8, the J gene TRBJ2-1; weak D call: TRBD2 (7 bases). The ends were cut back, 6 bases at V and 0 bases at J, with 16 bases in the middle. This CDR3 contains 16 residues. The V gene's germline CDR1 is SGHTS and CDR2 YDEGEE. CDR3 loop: CASTPGGGDSYNEQFF. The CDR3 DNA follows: TGTGCCAGCACGCCGGGGGGCGGCGACTCCTACAATGAGCAGTTCTTC.

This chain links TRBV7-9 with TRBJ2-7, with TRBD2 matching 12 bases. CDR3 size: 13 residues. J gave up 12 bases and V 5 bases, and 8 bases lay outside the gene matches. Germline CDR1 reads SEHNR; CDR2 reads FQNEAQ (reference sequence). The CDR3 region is CASSQGLAGTPYF. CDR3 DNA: TGTGCCAGCAGCCAAGGACTAGCGGGAACTCCGTACTTC.

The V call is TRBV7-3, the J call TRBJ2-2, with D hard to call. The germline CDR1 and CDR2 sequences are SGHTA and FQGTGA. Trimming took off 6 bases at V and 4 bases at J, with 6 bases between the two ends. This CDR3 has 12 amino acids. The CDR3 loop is CASRASTGELFF. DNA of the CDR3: TGTGCCAGCAGGGCGAGCACCGGGGAGCTGTTTTTT.

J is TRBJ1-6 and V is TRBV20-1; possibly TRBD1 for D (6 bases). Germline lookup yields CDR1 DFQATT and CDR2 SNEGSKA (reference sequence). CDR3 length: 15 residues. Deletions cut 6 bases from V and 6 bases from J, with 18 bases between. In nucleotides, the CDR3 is TGCAGTGCCAGTACCGCCAGGGGTAGTAATTCACCCCTCCACTTT. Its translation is CSASTARGSNSPLHF.

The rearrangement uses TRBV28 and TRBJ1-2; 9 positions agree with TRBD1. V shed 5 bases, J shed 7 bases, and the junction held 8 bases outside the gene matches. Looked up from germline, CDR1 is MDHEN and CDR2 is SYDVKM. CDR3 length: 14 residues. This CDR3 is CASSAAGQGLGYTF. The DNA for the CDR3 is TGTGCCAGCAGTGCCGCCGGACAGGGGCTTGGCTACACCTTC.

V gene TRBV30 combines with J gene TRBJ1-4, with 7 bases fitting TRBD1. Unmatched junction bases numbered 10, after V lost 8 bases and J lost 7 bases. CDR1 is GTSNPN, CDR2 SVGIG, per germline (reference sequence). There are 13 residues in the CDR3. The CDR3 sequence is CAHSTGAVEKLFF. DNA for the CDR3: TGTGCCCACTCAACAGGGGCGGTTGAAAAACTGTTTTTT.

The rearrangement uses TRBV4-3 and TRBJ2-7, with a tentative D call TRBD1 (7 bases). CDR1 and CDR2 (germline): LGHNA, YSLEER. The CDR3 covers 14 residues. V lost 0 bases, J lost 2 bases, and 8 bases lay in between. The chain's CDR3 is CASSQDRGAYEQYF. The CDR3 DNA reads TGCGCCAGCAGCCAAGACAGGGGGGCCTACGAGCAGTACTTC.

The DNA for the CDR3 is TGTGCCAGCTCACCCGGACAGAGCAATCAGCCCCAGCATTTT. This gives the protein CASSPGQSNQPQHF. V gene TRBV18 combines with J gene TRBJ1-5, with D tentatively TRBD1 (6 bases). V dropped 3 bases and J dropped 1 base, with 7 bases sitting between them. The length of the CDR3 is 14 residues. Germline values: CDR1 KGHSH, CDR2 LQKENI. Combining the CDR3 with reference TRBV18 and TRBJ1-5 gives the whole variable domain NAGVMQNPRHLVRRRGQEARLRCSPMKGHSHVYWYRQLPEEGLKFMVYLQKENIIDESGMPKERFSAEFPKEGPSILRIQQVVRGDSAAYFCASSPGQSNQPQHFGDGTRLSIL.

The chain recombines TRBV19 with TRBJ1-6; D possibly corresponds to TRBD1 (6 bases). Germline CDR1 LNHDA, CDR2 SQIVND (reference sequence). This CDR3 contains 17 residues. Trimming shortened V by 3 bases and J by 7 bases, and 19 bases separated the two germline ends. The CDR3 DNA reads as TGTGCCAGTAGTATTGTCAGGGGATGGCGGATAAATTCACCCCTCCACTTT. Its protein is CASSIVRGWRINSPLHF. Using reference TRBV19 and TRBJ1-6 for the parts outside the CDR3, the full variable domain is DGGITQSPKYLFRKEGQNVTLSCEQNLNHDAMYWYRQDPGQGLRLIYYSQIVNDFQKGDIAEGYSVSREKKESFPLTVTSAQKNPTAFYLCASSIVRGWRINSPLHFGNGTRLTVT.

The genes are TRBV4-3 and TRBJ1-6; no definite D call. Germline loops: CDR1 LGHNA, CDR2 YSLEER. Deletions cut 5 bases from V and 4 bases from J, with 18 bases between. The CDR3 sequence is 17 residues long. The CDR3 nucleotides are TGCGCCAGCAGCAAAGGCCCCCCGACGGATTATAATTCACCCCTCCACTTT. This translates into CASSKGPPTDYNSPLHF.

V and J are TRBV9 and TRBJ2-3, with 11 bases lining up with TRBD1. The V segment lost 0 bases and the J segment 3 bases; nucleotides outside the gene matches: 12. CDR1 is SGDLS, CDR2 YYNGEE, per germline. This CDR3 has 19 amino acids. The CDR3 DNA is TGTGCCAGCAGCGTAGCACAGTCTCCGGGACAGGGGGTGACAGATACGCAGTATTTT. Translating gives CASSVAQSPGQGVTDTQYF.

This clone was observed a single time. CDR3 DNA sequence: TGCGCCAGCAGCTTACGACCCCGCTCTGGGGCCAACGTCCTGACTTTC. It translates to CASSLRPRSGANVLTF. This chain links TRBV5-1 with TRBJ2-6; D not resolved. The CDR3 extends over 16 amino acids. V lost 2 bases to trimming and J lost 0 bases, with 9 bases between them. CDR1 is SGHRS and CDR2 is YFSETQ in the germline V gene.

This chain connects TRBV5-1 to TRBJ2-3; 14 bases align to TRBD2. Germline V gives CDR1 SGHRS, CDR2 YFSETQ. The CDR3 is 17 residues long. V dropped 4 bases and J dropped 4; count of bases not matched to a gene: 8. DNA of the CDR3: TGCGCCAGCAGCCCCAAACCGACTAGCGGGAGGGCAGATACGCAGTATTTT. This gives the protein CASSPKPTSGRADTQYF.

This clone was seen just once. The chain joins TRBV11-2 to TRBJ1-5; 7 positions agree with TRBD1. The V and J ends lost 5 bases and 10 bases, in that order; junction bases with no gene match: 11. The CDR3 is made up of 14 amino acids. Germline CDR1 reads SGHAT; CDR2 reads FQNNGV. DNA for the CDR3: TGTGCCAGCAGCGTTGGACAGGCGCCCCATCCCCAGCATTTT. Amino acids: CASSVGQAPHPQHF. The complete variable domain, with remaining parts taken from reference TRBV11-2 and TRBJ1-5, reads EAGVAQSPRYKIIEKRQSVAFWCNPISGHATLYWYQQILGQGPKLLIQFQNNGVVDDSQLPKDRFSAERLKGVDSTLKIQPAKLEDSAVYLCASSVGQAPHPQHFGDGTRLSIL.

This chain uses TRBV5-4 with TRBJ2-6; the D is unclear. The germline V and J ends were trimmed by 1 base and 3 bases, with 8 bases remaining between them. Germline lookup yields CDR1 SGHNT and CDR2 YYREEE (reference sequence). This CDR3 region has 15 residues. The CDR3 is CASSLRVGGANVLTF. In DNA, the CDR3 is TGTGCCAGCAGCTTGAGGGTTGGTGGGGCCAACGTCCTGACTTTC.

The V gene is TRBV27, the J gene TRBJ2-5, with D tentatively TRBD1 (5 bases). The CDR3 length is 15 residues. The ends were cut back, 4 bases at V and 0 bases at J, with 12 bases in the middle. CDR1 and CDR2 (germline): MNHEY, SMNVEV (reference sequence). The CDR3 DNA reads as TGTGCCAGCAGTTCTTCCCGACAGAACCAAGAGACCCAGTACTTC. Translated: CASSSSRQNQETQYF.

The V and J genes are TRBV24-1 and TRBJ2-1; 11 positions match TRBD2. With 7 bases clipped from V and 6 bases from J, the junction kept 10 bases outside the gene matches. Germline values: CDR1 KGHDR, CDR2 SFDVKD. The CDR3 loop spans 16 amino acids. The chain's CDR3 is CATSQNGLAGTNEQFF. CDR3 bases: TGTGCCACCAGCCAAAACGGACTAGCGGGTACCAATGAGCAGTTCTTC.

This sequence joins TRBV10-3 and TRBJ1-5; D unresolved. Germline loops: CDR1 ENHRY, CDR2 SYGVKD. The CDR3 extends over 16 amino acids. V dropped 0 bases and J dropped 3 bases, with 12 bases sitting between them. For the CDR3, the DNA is TGTGCCATCAGTGAGTCGACGGGGAAATTCAATCAGCCCCAGCATTTT. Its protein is CAISESTGKFNQPQHF.

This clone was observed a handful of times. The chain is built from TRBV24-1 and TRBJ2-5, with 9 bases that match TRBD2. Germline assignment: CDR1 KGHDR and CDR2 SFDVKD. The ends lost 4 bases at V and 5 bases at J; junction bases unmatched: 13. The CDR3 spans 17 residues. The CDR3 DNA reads TGTGCCACCAGTGACACCCGGACTAGCGTTAGATGGGAGACCCAGTACTTC. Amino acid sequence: CATSDTRTSVRWETQYF.

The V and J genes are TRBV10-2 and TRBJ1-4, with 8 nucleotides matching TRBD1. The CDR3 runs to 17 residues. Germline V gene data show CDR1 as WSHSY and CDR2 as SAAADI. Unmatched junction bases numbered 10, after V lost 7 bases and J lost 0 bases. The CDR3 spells CASTDRVGSATNEKLFF. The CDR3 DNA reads TGCGCCAGCACGGACAGGGTAGGGTCTGCAACTAATGAAAAACTGTTTTTT.

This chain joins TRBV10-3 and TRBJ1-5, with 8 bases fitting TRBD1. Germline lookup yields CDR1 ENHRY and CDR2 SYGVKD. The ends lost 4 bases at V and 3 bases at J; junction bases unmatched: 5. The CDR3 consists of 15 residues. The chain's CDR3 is CAISGTGLLNQPQHF. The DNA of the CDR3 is TGTGCCATCAGTGGGACAGGGCTCCTCAATCAGCCCCAGCATTTT.

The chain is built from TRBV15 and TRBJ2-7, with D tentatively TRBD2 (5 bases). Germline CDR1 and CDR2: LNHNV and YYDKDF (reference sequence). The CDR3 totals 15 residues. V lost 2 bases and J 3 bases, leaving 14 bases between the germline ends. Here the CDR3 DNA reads TGTGCCACCAGCAGATCCCCCACGGAGGTCTACGAGCAGTACTTC. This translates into CATSRSPTEVYEQYF.

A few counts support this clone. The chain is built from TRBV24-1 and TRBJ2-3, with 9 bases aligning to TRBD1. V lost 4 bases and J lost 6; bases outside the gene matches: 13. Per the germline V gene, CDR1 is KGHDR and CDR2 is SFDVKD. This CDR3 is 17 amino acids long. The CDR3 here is CATSDTTGGASLDTQYF. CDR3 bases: TGTGCCACCAGTGACACCACAGGGGGCGCCTCCCTGGATACGCAGTATTTT.

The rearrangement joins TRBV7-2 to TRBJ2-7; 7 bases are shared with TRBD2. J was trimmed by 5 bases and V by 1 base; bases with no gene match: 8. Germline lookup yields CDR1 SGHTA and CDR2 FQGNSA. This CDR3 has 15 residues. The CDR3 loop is CASSLGWAGVNEQYF. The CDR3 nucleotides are TGTGCCAGCAGCTTAGGGTGGGCGGGAGTAAACGAGCAGTACTTC.

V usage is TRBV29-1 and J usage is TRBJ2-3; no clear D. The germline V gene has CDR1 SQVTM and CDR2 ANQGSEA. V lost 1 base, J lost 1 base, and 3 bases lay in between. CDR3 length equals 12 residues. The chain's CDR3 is CSVEAGTDTQYF. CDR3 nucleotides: TGCAGCGTTGAAGCGGGCACAGATACGCAGTATTTT.

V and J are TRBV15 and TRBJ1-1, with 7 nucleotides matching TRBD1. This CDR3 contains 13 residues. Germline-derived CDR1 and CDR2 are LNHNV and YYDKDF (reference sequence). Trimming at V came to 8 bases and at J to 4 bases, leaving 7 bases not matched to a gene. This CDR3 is CATVNRGGTEAFF. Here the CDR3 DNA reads TGTGCCACCGTGAACAGGGGTGGCACTGAAGCTTTCTTT.

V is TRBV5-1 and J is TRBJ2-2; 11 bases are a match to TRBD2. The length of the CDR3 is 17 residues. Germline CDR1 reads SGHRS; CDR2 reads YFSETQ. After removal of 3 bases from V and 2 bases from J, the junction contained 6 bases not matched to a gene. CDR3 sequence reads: CASSWYSGRGNTGELFF. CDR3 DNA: TGCGCCAGCAGCTGGTATAGCGGGAGGGGAAACACCGGGGAGCTGTTTTTT.

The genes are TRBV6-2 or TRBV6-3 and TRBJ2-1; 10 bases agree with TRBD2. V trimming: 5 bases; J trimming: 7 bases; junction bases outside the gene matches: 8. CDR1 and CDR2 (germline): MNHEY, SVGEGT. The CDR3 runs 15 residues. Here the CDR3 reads CASSLAGVARNEQFF. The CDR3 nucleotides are TGTGCCAGCAGTCTAGCGGGAGTGGCGCGAAATGAGCAGTTCTTC.

The CDR3 DNA reads TGTGCCAGCAGTTACTCGCCAGGCGACGAGCAGTACTTC. Encoded protein: CASSYSPGDEQYF. The chain is built from TRBV6-5 and TRBJ2-7; D unresolved. The CDR3 is made up of 13 amino acids. With 0 bases removed from V and 5 bases from J, the gap between germline ends came to 8 bases. CDR1 is MNHEY and CDR2 is SVGAGI in the germline V gene.

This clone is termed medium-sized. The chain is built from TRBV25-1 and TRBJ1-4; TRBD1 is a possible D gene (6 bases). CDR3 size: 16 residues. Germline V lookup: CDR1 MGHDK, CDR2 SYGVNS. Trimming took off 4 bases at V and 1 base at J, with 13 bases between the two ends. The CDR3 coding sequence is TGTGCCAGCAGTGGTGGCAGGGGAGGAACTAATGAAAAACTGTTTTTT. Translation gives CASSGGRGGTNEKLFF.

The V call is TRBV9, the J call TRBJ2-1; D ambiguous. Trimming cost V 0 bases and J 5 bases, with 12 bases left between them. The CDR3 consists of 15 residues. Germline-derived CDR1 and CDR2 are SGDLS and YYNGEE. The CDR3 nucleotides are TGTGCCAGCAGCGTAGACGAAGGGTCGAACAATGAGCAGTTCTTC. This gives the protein CASSVDEGSNNEQFF.